This TCR beta chain was found in a study of blood T cell repertoires in COVID-19. At the level of the study: Material from acute and convalescent COVID-19 was sourced from the United States, Italy and Spain.

This table comes from immunoSEQ multiplex PCR, and its TCRdb copy is limited to in-frame clones, with some not included. The sample has over 150,000 clones, more than 75% seen once; the top ten hold roughly 7.3%. The CDR3 sequence is 16 residues long. CDR1 and CDR2 from the germline V gene are SGHTA and FQGNSA. With V trimmed by 2 bases and J by 6 bases, 10 bases remained unmatched. Ages ranged from 18 to 89 years, with residence in 24 US areas. Allocation to cohorts depended on clinical history reported by the participants. The sequenced sample consisted of PBMCs or T cells enriched from blood (not recorded which). The receptor comes from a woman aged 45-60 years who had recovered from COVID-19. This chain joins TRBV7-2 and TRBJ2-1; 7 nucleotides agree with TRBD2. The CDR3 region is CASSLRGGSRGNEQFF. Here the CDR3 DNA reads TGTGCCAGCAGCTTAAGGGGCGGGAGCCGTGGCAATGAGCAGTTCTTC. Filled out from reference TRBV7-2 and TRBJ2-1, the complete variable domain reads GAGVSQSPSNKVTEKGKDVELRCDPISGHTALYWYRQSLGQGLEFLIYFQGNSAPDKSGLPSDRFSAERTGGSVSTLTIQRTQQEDSAVYLCASSLRGGSRGNEQFFGPGTRLTVL.